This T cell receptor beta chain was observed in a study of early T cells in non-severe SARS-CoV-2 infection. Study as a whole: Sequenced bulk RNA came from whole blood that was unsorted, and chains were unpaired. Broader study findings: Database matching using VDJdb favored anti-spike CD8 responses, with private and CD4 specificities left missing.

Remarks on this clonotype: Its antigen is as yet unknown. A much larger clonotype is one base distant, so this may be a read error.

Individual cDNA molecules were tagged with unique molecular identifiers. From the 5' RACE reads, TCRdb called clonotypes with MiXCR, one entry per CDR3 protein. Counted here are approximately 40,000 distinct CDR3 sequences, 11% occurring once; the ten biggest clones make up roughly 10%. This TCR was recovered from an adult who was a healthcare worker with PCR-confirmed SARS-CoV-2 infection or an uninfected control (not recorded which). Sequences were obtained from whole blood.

CDR3 sequence reads: CANSPGLAYEQYF. The CDR3 DNA sequence: TGTGCCAACAGTCCGGGACTAGCTTACGAGCAGTACTTC. The chain has TRBV12-3 or TRBV12-4 and TRBJ2-7; TRBD2 matches 9 bases. This CDR3 is 13 amino acids long.